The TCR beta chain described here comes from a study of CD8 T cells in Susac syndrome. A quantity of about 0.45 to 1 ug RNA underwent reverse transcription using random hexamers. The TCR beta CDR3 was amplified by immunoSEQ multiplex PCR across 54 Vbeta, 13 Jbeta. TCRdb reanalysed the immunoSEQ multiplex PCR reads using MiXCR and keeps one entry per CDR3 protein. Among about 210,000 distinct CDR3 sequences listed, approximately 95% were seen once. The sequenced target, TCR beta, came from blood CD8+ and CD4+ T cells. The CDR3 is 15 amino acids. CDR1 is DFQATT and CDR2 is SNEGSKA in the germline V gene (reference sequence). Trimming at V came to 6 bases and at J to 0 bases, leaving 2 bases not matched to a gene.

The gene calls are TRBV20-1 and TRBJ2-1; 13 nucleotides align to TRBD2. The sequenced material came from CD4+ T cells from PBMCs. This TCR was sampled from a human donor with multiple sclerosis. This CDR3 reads CSARTSGGSYNEQFF. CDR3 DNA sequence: TGCAGTGCCCGGACTAGCGGGGGCTCCTACAATGAGCAGTTCTTC.